A selection of T cell receptor beta chains follows, all from one sample in a study of blood T cell repertoires in COVID-19. Method: immunoSEQ multiplex PCR; TCRdb's copy keeps in-frame clones and lacks some. The profile shows tens of thousands of clones, over 70% of them singletons. The specimen was peripheral blood. The receptors shown here come from a woman aged 80 or older with active or convalescent COVID-19. Both conserved end residues are trimmed from each CDR3. D genes are given only for firm matches.

.	TRBJ1-2	TRBV28	ASSLGLRGLYGYT
.	TRBJ2-5	TRBV7-9	ASSLYAGAVETQY
.	TRBJ1-2	TRBV11-3	ASSLEAGFGYT
.	TRBJ1-1	TRBV12-3/TRBV12-4	ASNTGRPAEAF
.	TRBJ2-7	TRBV5-1	ASSLDGRMTGEQY
.	TRBJ2-1	TRBV6-2/TRBV6-3	ASSPPGGPWDEQF
TRBD1	TRBJ1-3	TRBV15	ATSKDRVVGGNTIY
TRBD2	TRBJ2-2	TRBV7-3	ASSFSGSGGELF
.	TRBJ2-7	TRBV5-7	ASRAPTGYEQY
TRBD1	TRBJ1-5	TRBV4-1	ASSNPDRAAGAQH
.	TRBJ1-6	TRBV4-3	ASSQGRGAISSYNSPLH
.	TRBJ1-2	TRBV7-9	ASSTWTVLYGYT
TRBD2	TRBJ2-7	TRBV6-5	ASRLSGETYEQY
TRBD2	TRBJ2-3	TRBV28	ASSPPSGGVTDTQY
.	TRBJ1-1	TRBV7-8	ASSLGPGRNTEAF
.	TRBJ2-7	TRBV5-6	ASSLVARGSEQY
.	TRBJ2-5	TRBV5-1	ASSARTEQETQY
.	TRBJ2-7	TRBV6-2/TRBV6-3	ASSLNSYEQY
TRBD1	TRBJ1-2	TRBV28	ASSFPTGSSYT
.	TRBJ1-1	TRBV5-1	ASSLGRATADTEAF
TRBD1	TRBJ2-7	TRBV5-4	ASSLGGQGRYEQY
TRBD1	TRBJ2-5	TRBV19	ASSSRTGDVGTQY
.	TRBJ1-2	TRBV12-3/TRBV12-4	ASMREGLDYT
.	TRBJ1-1	TRBV7-2	ASSSRRGGIGAF
TRBD1	TRBJ1-6	TRBV7-3	ASRSPGTGADMDNSPLH
TRBD2	TRBJ2-5	TRBV19	ASSTSGRETQY
TRBD2	TRBJ2-7	TRBV7-8	ASSFLTSGGLQY
TRBD2	TRBJ2-7	TRBV10-3	AISESRRAGGPYEQY
.	TRBJ2-5	TRBV7-9	ASGGARETQY
.	TRBJ2-7	TRBV6-6	ASSPGQFVSYEQY
.	TRBJ1-5	TRBV2	ASTPLAGGNQPQH
.	TRBJ2-2	TRBV2	ASREWAGELF
.	TRBJ1-1	TRBV2	ASSGQTYTEAF
.	TRBJ2-5	TRBV21-1	ASSKRRASGWETQY
TRBD1	TRBJ2-7	TRBV5-1	ASSPQTGTGFYEQY
TRBD2	TRBJ2-5	TRBV3-1/TRBV3-2	ASSQEGLVSLISLETQY
.	TRBJ2-1	TRBV19	ASRILGGASEQF
.	TRBJ2-1	TRBV7-3	ASSPGPGYNEQF
TRBD2	TRBJ2-1	TRBV30	AWSRGTSGRAWYEQF
.	TRBJ2-4	TRBV3-1/TRBV3-2	ASSAQGVAKNIQY
TRBD2	TRBJ2-1	TRBV11-1	ASSPGLAGVIEQF
.	TRBJ2-7	TRBV20-1	SASRDSSYEQY
.	TRBJ1-1	TRBV6-5	ASSSMGGLNTEAF
.	TRBJ1-2	TRBV3-1/TRBV3-2	ASSPTRGRYGYT
.	TRBJ1-2	TRBV7-2	ASSLGRAQYGYT
.	TRBJ2-2	TRBV13	ASSSSGVSTGELF